These 2 T cell receptor beta chains share one sample of origin, sequenced in a study of T cell repertoires in cytomegalovirus infection. No antigen has been assigned to these receptors. TCRdb analysed the reads with MiXCR anew, one entry per CDR3 protein. The sample contains around 800,000 distinct CDR3 sequences, approximately 29% of which appear only once. The specimen comprised cultured CD8+ T cells from PBMCs, sampled from culture after CMV antigen stimulation. The receptors were gathered from a human donor in good health (CMV status not recorded). Some clones in this sample may be carry-over from other donors' samples.

The gene calls are TRBV12-3 or TRBV12-4 and TRBJ2-7; 7 nucleotides align to TRBD1. The CDR3 extends over 14 amino acids. V gave up 6 bases and J gave up 3 bases; unmatched junction bases: 8. The CDR3 DNA reads as TGTGCCAGCAGGATACAGGGGATCGGCTACGAGCAGTACTTC. It codes for CASRIQGIGYEQYF.

The sample holds many counts of this clonotype. This sequence joins TRBV7-2 and TRBJ1-5; D possibly corresponds to TRBD1 (6 bases). V lost 4 bases and J lost 6, with 13 bases in between. The CDR3 runs to 14 residues. Germline V lookup: CDR1 SGHTA, CDR2 FQGNSA. The CDR3 nucleotides read TGTGCCAGCAGCTATCGACAGGACCTTCAGCCCCAGCATTTT. Translating it yields CASSYRQDLQPQHF.